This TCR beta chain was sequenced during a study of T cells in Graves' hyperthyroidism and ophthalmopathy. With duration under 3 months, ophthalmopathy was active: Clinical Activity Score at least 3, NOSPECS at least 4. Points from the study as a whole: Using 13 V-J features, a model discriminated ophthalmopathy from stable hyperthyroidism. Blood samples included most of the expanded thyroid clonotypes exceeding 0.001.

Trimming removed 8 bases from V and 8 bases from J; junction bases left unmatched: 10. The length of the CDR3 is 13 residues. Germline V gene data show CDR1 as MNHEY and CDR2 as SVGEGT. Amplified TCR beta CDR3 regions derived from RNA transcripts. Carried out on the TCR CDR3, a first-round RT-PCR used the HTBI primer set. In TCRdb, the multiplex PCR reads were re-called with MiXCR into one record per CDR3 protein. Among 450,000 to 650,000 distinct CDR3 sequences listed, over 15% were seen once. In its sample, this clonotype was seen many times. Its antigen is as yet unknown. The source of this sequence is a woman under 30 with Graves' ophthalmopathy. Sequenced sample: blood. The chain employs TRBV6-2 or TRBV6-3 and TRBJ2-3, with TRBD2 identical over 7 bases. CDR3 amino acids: CASLNGGGGTQYF. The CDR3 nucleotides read TGTGCCAGCCTCAATGGCGGGGGAGGTACGCAGTATTTT.